This TCR beta chain was profiled in a study of blood T cell repertoires in COVID-19. Study at large: Sources were T cells, B-cell-depleted T cells, or PBMCs; the material itself was cDNA or gDNA.

Profiling relied on immunoSEQ multiplex PCR, and the TCRdb table lists in-frame clones only, not all of them. The top ten hold 3.7% of the sample, which has approximately 260,000 clones, about nine tenths seen once. V lost 0 bases to trimming and J lost 2 bases; unmatched junction nucleotides: 5. The CDR3 is 16 residues long. Germline CDR1 reads SGHVS; CDR2 reads FQNEAQ. Sequencing was done on a sample of peripheral blood. The receptor comes from a woman aged 40 to 55 with acute or convalescent COVID-19. V is TRBV7-8 and J is TRBJ2-7; TRBD1 matches 9 bases. This CDR3 is CASSLALGTGPYEQYV. CDR3 in DNA: TGTGCCAGCAGCTTAGCGCTCGGGACAGGGCCCTACGAGCAGTACGTC.